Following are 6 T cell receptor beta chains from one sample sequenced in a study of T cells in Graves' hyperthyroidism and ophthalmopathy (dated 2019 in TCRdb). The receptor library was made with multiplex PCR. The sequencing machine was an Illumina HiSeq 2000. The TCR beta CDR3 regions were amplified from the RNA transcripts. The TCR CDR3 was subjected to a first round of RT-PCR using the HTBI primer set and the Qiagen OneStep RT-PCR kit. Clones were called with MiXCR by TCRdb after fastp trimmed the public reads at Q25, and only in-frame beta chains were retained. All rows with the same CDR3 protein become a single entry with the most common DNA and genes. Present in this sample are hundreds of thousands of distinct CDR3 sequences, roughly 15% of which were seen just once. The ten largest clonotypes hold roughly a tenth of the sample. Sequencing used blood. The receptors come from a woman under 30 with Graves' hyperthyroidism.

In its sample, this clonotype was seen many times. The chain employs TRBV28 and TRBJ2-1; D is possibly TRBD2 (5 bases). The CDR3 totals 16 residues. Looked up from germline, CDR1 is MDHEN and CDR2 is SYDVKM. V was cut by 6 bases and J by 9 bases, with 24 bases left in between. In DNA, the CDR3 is TGTGCCAGCAGCCCGGCCGCTTGGGAGACGATTAGTGAGCAGTTCTTC. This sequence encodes CASSPAAWETISEQFF.

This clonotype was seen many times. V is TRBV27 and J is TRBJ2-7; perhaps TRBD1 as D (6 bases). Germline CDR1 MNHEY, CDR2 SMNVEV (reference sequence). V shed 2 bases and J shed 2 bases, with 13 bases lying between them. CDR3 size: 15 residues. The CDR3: CASSLAGVGAYEQYF. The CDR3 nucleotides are TGTGCCAGCAGTTTAGCAGGGGTCGGCGCCTACGAGCAGTACTTC.

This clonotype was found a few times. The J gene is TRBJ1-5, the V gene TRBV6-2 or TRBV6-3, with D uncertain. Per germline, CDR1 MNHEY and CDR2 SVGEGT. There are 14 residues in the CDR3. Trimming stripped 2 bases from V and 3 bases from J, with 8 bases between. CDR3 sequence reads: CASSYPGFNQPQHF. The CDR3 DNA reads TGTGCCAGCAGTTACCCCGGATTCAATCAGCCCCAGCATTTT.

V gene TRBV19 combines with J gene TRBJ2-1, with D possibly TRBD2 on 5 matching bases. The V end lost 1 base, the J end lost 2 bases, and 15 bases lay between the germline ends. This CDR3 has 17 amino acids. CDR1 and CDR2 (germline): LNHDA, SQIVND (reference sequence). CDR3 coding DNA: TGTGCCAGTAGTATAGTCGGGCCCGGGATCGCCTACAATGAGCAGTTCTTC. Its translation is CASSIVGPGIAYNEQFF.

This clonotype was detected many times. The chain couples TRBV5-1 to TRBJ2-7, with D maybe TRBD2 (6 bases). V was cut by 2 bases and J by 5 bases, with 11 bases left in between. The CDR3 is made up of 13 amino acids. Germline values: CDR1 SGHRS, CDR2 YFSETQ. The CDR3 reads CASSFGGSDEQYF. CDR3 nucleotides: TGCGCCAGCAGCTTCGGGGGTAGCGACGAGCAGTACTTC.

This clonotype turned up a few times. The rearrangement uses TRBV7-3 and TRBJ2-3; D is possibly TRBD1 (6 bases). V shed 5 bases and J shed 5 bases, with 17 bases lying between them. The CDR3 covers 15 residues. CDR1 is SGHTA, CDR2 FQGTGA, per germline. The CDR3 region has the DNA TGTGCCAGCAGCCCCAAACAGGGACGTGGAGATACGCAGTATTTT. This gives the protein CASSPKQGRGDTQYF.